The 31 T cell receptor beta chains below were found in one sample sequenced in a study of PD-1 blockade in classical Hodgkin lymphoma. Measured with immunoSEQ multiplex PCR; TCRdb has only the in-frame clones, and not every one. The sample contains fewer than 40,000 clones, roughly 91% of which appear only once. Sample time point: newly diagnosed, previously untreated cHL patient sample. CD4+ T cells were purified from thawed PBMCs by negative selection. The sequencing input was CD4+ T cells from blood. Source of these receptors: a human donor with classical Hodgkin lymphoma.

This chain links TRBV7-2 with TRBJ1-2, with D unresolved. The CDR3 runs to 12 residues. Germline values: CDR1 SGHTA, CDR2 FQGNSA. V was shortened by 1 base and J by 8 bases, with 8 bases between the two germline ends. This chain's CDR3 is CASSLGSYGYTF. The DNA of the CDR3 is TGTGCCAGCAGCTTAGGGAGTTACGGCTACACCTTC.

V usage is TRBV23-1 and J usage is TRBJ2-1, with 8 bases aligning to TRBD1. TRBV23-1 qualifies as an ORF whose function is uncertain. The length of the CDR3 is 12 residues. J gave up 7 bases and V 8 bases, and 4 bases lay outside the gene matches. The CDR3 DNA sequence: TGCGCCAGCGAAGACAGGGGAAATGAGCAGTTCTTC. Amino acids: CASEDRGNEQFF.

This clone was counted between two and nine times. The chain couples TRBV10-1 to TRBJ1-3, with D unclear. The CDR3 sequence is 14 residues long. Germline CDR1 is WNHNN and CDR2 is SYGVQD (reference sequence). The germline V and J ends were trimmed by 8 bases and 8 bases, with 19 bases remaining between them. The CDR3 DNA sequence: TGCGCCAGCGTATTCACACGGGGAACGGACACCATATATTTT. It encodes CASVFTRGTDTIYF.

V usage is TRBV10-1 and J usage is TRBJ2-1, with 9 bases that match TRBD2. Germline CDR1 and CDR2: WNHNN and SYGVQD (reference sequence). After removal of 0 bases from V and 4 bases from J, the junction contained 16 bases not matched to a gene. The CDR3 covers 20 residues. The CDR3 sequence is CASSESIWRLAGLPYNEQFF. CDR3 nucleotides: TGCGCCAGCAGTGAGTCGATTTGGCGCCTAGCGGGACTCCCTTACAATGAGCAGTTCTTC.

This chain connects TRBV7-2 to TRBJ2-7; D call uncertain. Germline V gene lookup returns CDR1 SGHTA and CDR2 FQGNSA. The CDR3 extends over 13 amino acids. Trimming took 1 base from V and 2 from J, leaving 6 bases between them. CDR3 bases: TGTGCCAGCAGCTTAGTACAGCCCTACGAGCAGTACTTC. It is translated as CASSLVQPYEQYF.

This chain links TRBV2 with TRBJ2-3; 8 bases align to TRBD1. The junction had 8 bases not matched to a gene; V was cut back by 7 bases and J by 2 bases. The germline CDR1 and CDR2 sequences are SNHLY and FYNNEI. The CDR3 consists of 15 residues. CDR3 nucleotides: TGTGCCAGCAACCATGGACAGGGAGACACAGATACGCAGTATTTT. It codes for CASNHGQGDTDTQYF.

The chain links TRBV19 to TRBJ1-1; no clear D gene. The CDR3 is 13 amino acids. V was shortened by 5 bases and J by 6 bases, with 13 bases between the two germline ends. CDR1 and CDR2 from the germline V gene are LNHDA and SQIVND (reference sequence). CDR3 DNA sequence: TGTGCCAGTAGTCGGCATGGAACGTCTGAAGCTTTCTTT. It translates to CASSRHGTSEAFF.

The chain joins TRBV7-2 to TRBJ2-1, with 11 nucleotides matching TRBD1. CDR1 and CDR2 (germline): SGHTA, FQGNSA. The V and J ends lost 1 base and 7 bases, in that order; junction bases with no gene match: 0. The CDR3 has 14 amino acids. Written as DNA, the CDR3 is TGTGCCAGCAGCTTAGGGGACAGGGGGAATGAGCAGTTCTTC. Protein product: CASSLGDRGNEQFF.

The gene calls are TRBV5-1 and TRBJ1-4; D may be TRBD1 (6 bases). This CDR3 contains 15 residues. Between the trimmed V and J ends, which lost 0 bases and 6 bases, there was a span of 12 bases. Germline CDR1 reads SGHRS; CDR2 reads YFSETQ. CDR3 in amino acids: CASSLEGQGYEKLFF. The CDR3, as DNA: TGCGCCAGCAGCTTGGAAGGGCAGGGGTATGAAAAACTGTTTTTT.

The chain carries TRBV5-1 and TRBJ2-3; tentative D call: TRBD2 (6 bases). V gave up 0 bases and J gave up 2 bases, with 10 bases separating them. Germline CDR1 SGHRS, CDR2 YFSETQ. This CDR3 has 15 amino acids. The CDR3, as DNA: TGCGCCAGCAGCTTGGGGCGGGGAGACACAGATACGCAGTATTTT. Residues: CASSLGRGDTDTQYF.

This clone was counted a single time. The CDR3 here is CASRPKGVYGYTF. In DNA form, the CDR3 reads TGTGCCAGCAGGCCCAAGGGGGTTTATGGCTACACCTTC. The genes are TRBV14 and TRBJ1-2; D is possibly TRBD1 (6 bases). V gave up 6 bases and J gave up 5 bases, with 13 bases separating them. The CDR3 runs to 13 residues. Germline CDR1 reads SGHDN; CDR2 reads FVKESK.

This chain links TRBV6-6 with TRBJ2-3, with no clear D. Trimming removed 2 bases at V and 4 bases at J, with 10 bases between. The CDR3 is 14 residues long. From germline, CDR1 is MNHNY and CDR2 SVGAGI (reference sequence). CDR3 protein: CASSYPGLPDTQYF. For the CDR3, the DNA is TGTGCCAGCAGTTACCCGGGCCTTCCAGATACGCAGTATTTT.

The chain has TRBV11-2 and TRBJ1-2; possibly TRBD1 for D (6 bases). The CDR3 runs to 16 residues. V lost 1 base, J lost 1 base, and 13 bases lay in between. Germline CDR1 SGHAT, CDR2 FQNNGV. The CDR3 region has the DNA TGTGCCAGCAGCTTAGGGAGGGGGGGAGTTAACTATGGCTACACCTTC. Protein product: CASSLGRGGVNYGYTF.

The V gene is TRBV29-1, the J gene TRBJ2-4; D is uncertain. The V and J ends lost 5 bases and 2 bases respectively, with 7 bases between them. This CDR3 comprises 12 residues. Germline V lookup: CDR1 SQVTM, CDR2 ANQGSEA. The CDR3 sequence: CSVSETKNIQYF. The CDR3, as DNA: TGCAGCGTTAGCGAAACCAAAAACATTCAGTACTTC. Variable domain in full (rest from reference TRBV29-1 and TRBJ2-4): SAVISQKPSRDICQRGTSLTIQCQVDSQVTMMFWYRQQPGQSLTLIATANQGSEATYESGFVIDKFPISRPNLTFSTLTVSNMSPEDSSIYLCSVSETKNIQYFGAGTRLSVL.

The chain combines TRBV9 with TRBJ1-1; D is possibly TRBD1 (5 bases). The CDR3 is made up of 15 amino acids. Trimming pared 4 bases from V and 6 bases from J, leaving 19 bases between. Germline CDR1 SGDLS, CDR2 YYNGEE. The CDR3 DNA follows: TGTGCCAGCAGCCCGAGACAGTGGGGACGCTCTGAAGCTTTCTTT. This translates into CASSPRQWGRSEAFF.

CDR3 in amino acids: CASSPRWAPDTQYF. CDR3 DNA sequence: TGTGCCAGCAGTCCGCGGTGGGCCCCAGATACGCAGTATTTT. The rearrangement links TRBV6-5 to TRBJ2-3; D gene uncertain. From germline, CDR1 is MNHEY and CDR2 SVGAGI. There are 14 residues in the CDR3. Trimming shortened V by 5 bases and J by 4 bases, and 13 bases separated the two germline ends.

This chain's CDR3 is CASSPDRVNEKLFF. The CDR3 DNA follows: TGTGCCAGCTCACCAGACAGGGTTAATGAAAAACTGTTTTTT. V is TRBV18 and J is TRBJ1-4; 7 nucleotides match TRBD1. Trimming took 2 bases from V and 4 from J; bases not matched to a gene: 1. Germline V gene lookup returns CDR1 KGHSH and CDR2 LQKENI. CDR3 size: 14 residues.

V usage is TRBV29-1 and J usage is TRBJ1-2; no clear D. Germline V gives CDR1 SQVTM, CDR2 ANQGSEA. Trimming took 4 bases from V and 1 from J, leaving 10 bases between them. The CDR3 spans 13 residues. CDR3 nucleotides: TGCAGCGTTGGGCCGCAGATTAACTATGGCTACACCTTC. Translation gives CSVGPQINYGYTF.

V is TRBV7-2 and J is TRBJ2-3; D might be TRBD2 (6 bases). CDR1 and CDR2 from the germline V gene are SGHTA and FQGNSA. This CDR3 comprises 15 residues. V was pared by 5 bases and J by 5 bases, with 17 bases between. The CDR3 loop is CASSRAGFRGDTQYF. In DNA, the CDR3 is TGTGCCAGCAGCCGCGCGGGGTTCCGGGGAGATACGCAGTATTTT. Full variable domain (rest looked up from reference TRBV7-2 and TRBJ2-3): GAGVSQSPSNKVTEKGKDVELRCDPISGHTALYWYRQSLGQGLEFLIYFQGNSAPDKSGLPSDRFSAERTGGSVSTLTIQRTQQEDSAVYLCASSRAGFRGDTQYFGPGTRLTVL.

This chain joins TRBV7-2 and TRBJ1-1; tentatively, D is TRBD1 (5 bases). Trimming stripped 5 bases from V and 1 base from J, with 17 bases between. CDR1 and CDR2 from the germline V gene are SGHTA and FQGNSA. The CDR3 has 16 residues. CDR3 protein: CASSPARGGWNTEAFF. The CDR3 DNA is TGTGCCAGCAGCCCCGCCCGTGGGGGATGGAACACTGAAGCTTTCTTT.

This chain joins TRBV19 and TRBJ1-5, with a weak D call TRBD1 (5 bases). Germline CDR1 LNHDA, CDR2 SQIVND (reference sequence). V shed 2 bases and J shed 5 bases, with 7 bases lying between them. The CDR3 length is 13 residues. This chain's CDR3 is CASSIRGDQPQHF. The CDR3 DNA sequence: TGTGCCAGTAGTATAAGAGGGGATCAGCCCCAGCATTTT.

Points on this clone: The sample contains more than one DNA sequence encoding this CDR3. The CDR3 here is CASSSTGSTDTQYF. CDR3 DNA sequence: TGTGCCAGCAGTTCGACAGGGAGCACAGATACGCAGTATTTT. The J gene is TRBJ2-3, the V gene TRBV6-5, with 7 bases lining up with TRBD1. The germline V gene has CDR1 MNHEY and CDR2 SVGAGI. Trimming at V came to 4 bases and at J to 0 bases, leaving 1 base not matched to a gene. The CDR3 sequence is 14 residues long.

The rearrangement links TRBV5-1 to TRBJ2-1; the D is unclear. The CDR3 has 14 amino acids. In germline, CDR1 is SGHRS, CDR2 YFSETQ. Between the trimmed V and J ends, which lost 2 bases and 5 bases, there was a span of 11 bases. DNA for the CDR3: TGCGCCAGCAGCTTTTCAGATGGTAACAATGAGCAGTTCTTC. It is translated as CASSFSDGNNEQFF.

This chain uses TRBV11-2 with TRBJ1-2, with D unclear. There are 12 residues in the CDR3. Germline CDR1 and CDR2: SGHAT and FQNNGV. V was clipped by 5 bases and J by 9 bases, with 13 bases between them. Here the CDR3 DNA reads TGTGCCAGCAGCCTAGGTCTGGTCAGCTACACCTTC. Its protein product is CASSLGLVSYTF.

The chain joins TRBV2 to TRBJ2-5; TRBD1 matches 7 bases. Gene TRBJ2-7 matches the end of the DNA better, so the J call may be wrong. Germline V gives CDR1 SNHLY, CDR2 FYNNEI. The CDR3 contains 13 residues. The CDR3: CASIGTASYEQYF. The CDR3 DNA reads TGTGCCAGCATCGGGACAGCCTCCTACGAGCAGTACTTC.

The genes are TRBV7-9 and TRBJ2-7; 7 bases line up with TRBD1. J was trimmed by 8 bases and V by 5 bases; bases with no gene match: 3. The CDR3 extends over 11 amino acids. The germline gives CDR1 SEHNR, CDR2 FQNEAQ (reference sequence). The CDR3 here is CASSPQGQQYF. The CDR3 coding sequence is TGTGCCAGCAGCCCACAGGGGCAGCAGTACTTC.

The genes are TRBV25-1 and TRBJ1-1; D unclear. Looked up from germline, CDR1 is MGHDK and CDR2 is SYGVNS. The V end lost 2 bases, the J end lost 8 bases, and 9 bases lay between the germline ends. The CDR3 length is 12 residues. The CDR3 DNA reads as TGTGCCAGCAGTGAAGTTACCGCCGAAGCTTTCTTT. It yields the protein CASSEVTAEAFF. Variable domain in full (rest from reference TRBV25-1 and TRBJ1-1): EADIYQTPRYLVIGTGKKITLECSQTMGHDKMYWYQQDPGMELHLIHYSYGVNSTEKGDLSSESTVSRIRTEHFPLTLESARPSHTSQYLCASSEVTAEAFFGQGTRLTVV.

CDR3: CASSDQQGAGLHQPQHF. The CDR3 region has the DNA TGTGCCAGCAGTGACCAACAGGGGGCAGGGCTTCATCAGCCCCAGCATTTT. J is TRBJ1-5 and V is TRBV6-1, with TRBD1 identical over 9 bases. In germline, CDR1 is MNHNS, CDR2 SASEGT. The CDR3 covers 17 residues. J gave up 5 bases and V 3 bases, and 11 bases lay outside the gene matches.

V usage is TRBV6-1 and J usage is TRBJ2-5; perhaps TRBD2 as D (6 bases). The CDR3 is made up of 15 amino acids. Germline V lookup: CDR1 MNHNS, CDR2 SASEGT. Trimming removed 1 base at V and 3 bases at J, with 12 bases between. The CDR3 sequence is CASSEGLGRKETQYF. The CDR3, as DNA: TGTGCCAGCAGTGAAGGACTAGGTAGAAAAGAGACCCAGTACTTC.

This rearrangement joins TRBV5-6 to TRBJ1-6; 8 nucleotides match TRBD1. This CDR3 is built from 14 residues. Germline assignment: CDR1 SGHDT and CDR2 YYEEEE. The V gene end was trimmed by 4 bases and the J gene end by 10 bases; junction bases not matched to a gene: 7. DNA of the CDR3: TGTGCCAGCAGCAGGGACAGGAAGAGGTCACCCCTCCACTTT. As protein: CASSRDRKRSPLHF.

This clone has only a few counts. The V and J genes are TRBV7-2 and TRBJ1-1; unclear D gene. CDR1 is SGHTA, CDR2 FQGNSA, per germline. V was pared by 4 bases and J by 1 base, with 7 bases between. CDR3 length: 13 amino acids. In nucleotides, the CDR3 is TGTGCCAGCAGCTCCCATCCGAACACTGAAGCTTTCTTT. This encodes CASSSHPNTEAFF.